The next 3 T cell receptor beta chains were all read from a single sample in a study of T cells in Graves' hyperthyroidism and ophthalmopathy. Researchers took RNA transcripts and amplified the TCR beta CDR3 regions from them. A first-round RT-PCR of the TCR CDR3 used the HTBI primer set. One entry per CDR3 protein, called by TCRdb with MiXCR from the multiplex PCR reads. The sample yields about 760,000 distinct CDR3 sequences, approximately 40% seen once. Sequencing was performed on blood. These receptors originate from a woman between 35 and 50 years old with Graves' hyperthyroidism.

The chain joins TRBV7-2 to TRBJ1-6; D not certain. This CDR3 has 14 amino acids. Trimming removed 5 bases at V and 7 bases at J, with 12 bases between. CDR1 and CDR2 (germline): SGHTA, FQGNSA. Here the CDR3 reads CASSERVMNSPLHF. Written as DNA, the CDR3 is TGTGCCAGCAGCGAGAGGGTTATGAATTCACCCCTCCACTTT.

This clonotype was counted a few times. The CDR3: CASSSRSGNTIYF. The CDR3 DNA reads as TGTGCCAGCAGCTCGAGGTCTGGAAACACCATATATTTT. The chain joins TRBV11-2 to TRBJ1-3; D uncertain. Trimming stripped 4 bases from V and 1 base from J, with 5 bases between. Germline V gene data show CDR1 as SGHAT and CDR2 as FQNNGV. CDR3 length: 13 residues.

The CDR3 sequence: CASSSYRGETQYF. CDR3 bases: TGTGCCAGCAGTAGCTACAGGGGAGAGACCCAGTACTTC. J is TRBJ2-5 and V is TRBV6-5, with TRBD1 identical over 7 bases. CDR3 size: 13 residues. Trimming cost V 5 bases and J 4 bases; bases outside gene matches: 4. Germline loops: CDR1 MNHEY, CDR2 SVGAGI.